This T cell receptor (beta chain) appears in the sequencing data of a study of OX40 agonist ivuxolimab in advanced cancers. Study observations and caveats: Low levels of normalized T-cell clonal expansion also appeared in some nonresponders. Antigen targets of the expanded peripheral T cells went undetermined.

This table comes from immunoSEQ multiplex PCR, and its TCRdb copy is limited to in-frame clones, with some not included. There are tens of thousands of clones in the sample; 85% to 90% occur only once, and about 1.9% lies in the top ten. Trimming pared 6 bases from V and 7 bases from J, leaving 16 bases between. This CDR3 spans 15 amino acids. Germline values: CDR1 MNHNS, CDR2 SASEGT. Patients with a history of autoimmune disease or on systemic immunosuppression were excluded. A note on this clone: Its antigen remains unknown.

The chain uses TRBV6-1 and TRBJ1-6; D perhaps matches TRBD1 (6 bases). The TCR originated in an adult with an advanced solid tumor such as melanoma, head and neck, liver or kidney cancer. Material: CD4+ or CD8+ T cells sorted from blood, obtained in a trial of the OX40 agonist ivuxolimab. In DNA, the CDR3 is TGTGCCAGCAGCGCCCCAGGGGATCGGAATTCACCCCTCCACTTT. Protein product: CASSAPGDRNSPLHF.